Listed here are 32 T cell receptor beta chains from one sample, sequenced in a study of T cell responses to AZD1222 COVID-19 vaccine. The table came from immunoSEQ multiplex PCR; TCRdb's copy has only in-frame clones and leaves some out. Counted here are over 100,000 clones, roughly 90% occurring once; the ten biggest clones make up 4% to 5.5%. The source was peripheral blood, collected on day 0 of AZD1222 vaccination. The origin of the receptors is an adult in good health.

As DNA, the CDR3 is TGTGCCAGCAGCTCGCGTATTGAGGGTGGCACTGAAGCTTTCTTT. It translates to CASSSRIEGGTEAFF. The chain carries TRBV7-9 and TRBJ1-1; D is undetermined. V was cut by 4 bases and J by 4 bases, with 16 bases left in between. Germline lookup yields CDR1 SEHNR and CDR2 FQNEAQ (reference sequence). The CDR3 has 15 residues. Based on the CDR3 plus reference TRBV7-9 and TRBJ1-1, the full variable domain is DTGVSQNPRHKITKRGQNVTFRCDPISEHNRLYWYRQTLGQGPEFLTYFQNEAQLEKSRLLSDRFSAERPKGSFSTLEIQRTEQGDSAMYLCASSSRIEGGTEAFFGQGTRLTVV.

DNA for the CDR3: TGTGCCAGCAGTTACCGACAGGGCCTCAATCAGCCCCAGCATTTT. Translated: CASSYRQGLNQPQHF. V and J are TRBV6-5 and TRBJ1-5; 7 positions agree with TRBD1. The V and J ends lost 2 bases and 3 bases, in that order; junction bases with no gene match: 4. CDR1 MNHEY and CDR2 SVGAGI come from the germline V gene. This CDR3 region has 15 residues.

The chain recombines TRBV11-2 with TRBJ1-5; a weak D match, TRBD1 (5 bases). Trimming stripped 3 bases from V and 5 bases from J, with 8 bases between. The CDR3 totals 13 residues. Germline V CDR1 and CDR2: SGHAT, FQNNGV. The CDR3 nucleotides read TGTGCCAGCAGCTTGGGAGGGGATCAGCCCCAGCATTTT. This codes for CASSLGGDQPQHF.

In regard to this clone: In the same sample, other DNA sequences code for this CDR3. The chain joins TRBV18 to TRBJ2-7; the D is unclear. V lost 3 bases and J lost 0, with 3 bases in between. The CDR3 has 12 residues. Germline values: CDR1 KGHSH, CDR2 LQKENI. DNA for the CDR3: TGTGCCAGCTCACCCTCCTCCTACGAGCAGTACTTC. It specifies CASSPSSYEQYF.

This clone was recorded a few times. V is TRBV6-5 and J is TRBJ1-6; 10 nucleotides align to TRBD1. The CDR3 covers 15 residues. CDR1 and CDR2 from the germline V gene are MNHEY and SVGAGI. Unmatched junction bases numbered 10, after V lost 5 bases and J lost 12 bases. CDR3 protein: CASSTGQGVGGPLHF. DNA of the CDR3: TGTGCCAGCAGTACCGGACAGGGGGTTGGCGGACCCCTCCACTTT.

The sample holds a few counts of this clone. This chain links TRBV7-9 with TRBJ1-6, with a tentative D call TRBD1 (6 bases). Deletions cut 1 base from V and 10 bases from J, with 14 bases between. The CDR3 spans 15 residues. Germline V gene lookup returns CDR1 SEHNR and CDR2 FQNEAQ (reference sequence). CDR3 in amino acids: CASSLGGQGTSPLHF. Here the CDR3 DNA reads TGTGCCAGCAGCTTAGGAGGCCAGGGGACCTCACCCCTCCACTTT.

This rearrangement joins TRBV19 to TRBJ1-1, with D unclear. CDR3 length: 13 amino acids. Germline-derived CDR1 and CDR2 are LNHDA and SQIVND (reference sequence). The germline V and J ends were trimmed by 5 bases and 2 bases, with 9 bases remaining between them. The CDR3 coding sequence is TGTGCCAGTAGTGAACTGATAAACACTGAAGCTTTCTTT. Amino acid sequence: CASSELINTEAFF.

The rearrangement joins TRBV6-4 to TRBJ1-2, with D unclear. Germline CDR1 is MRHNA and CDR2 is SNTAGT. V dropped 3 bases and J dropped 5 bases, with 10 bases sitting between them. The length of the CDR3 is 13 residues. CDR3 in amino acids: CASSDGGVYGYTF. The CDR3 region has the DNA TGTGCCAGCAGTGATGGAGGAGTATATGGCTACACCTTC.

The chain is built from TRBV4-3 and TRBJ2-1; TRBD2 aligns across 9 bases. The length of the CDR3 is 16 residues. The germline gives CDR1 LGHNA, CDR2 YSLEER. Trimming at V came to 4 bases and at J to 6 bases, leaving 10 bases not matched to a gene. Written as DNA, the CDR3 is TGCGCCAGCAGCCCGACCGGGACTAGCCCATCCAATGAGCAGTTCTTC. Residues: CASSPTGTSPSNEQFF.

The chain carries TRBV5-1 and TRBJ2-5; a possible D gene is TRBD1 (6 bases). The length of the CDR3 is 13 residues. V was cut by 4 bases and J by 5 bases, with 12 bases left in between. The germline gives CDR1 SGHRS, CDR2 YFSETQ. The CDR3, as DNA: TGCGCCAGCAGCCGTGGGGGCGTGGAGACCCAGTACTTC. It encodes CASSRGGVETQYF.

This clone was recorded once. This sequence joins TRBV13 and TRBJ1-2, with no clear D. Trimming left V 4 bases short and J 2 bases short, with 14 bases between. Germline values: CDR1 PRHDT, CDR2 FYEKMQ (reference sequence). The CDR3 has 15 amino acids. This chain's CDR3 is CASSSLGSGNYGYTF. DNA of the CDR3: TGTGCCAGCAGCTCCCTTGGTTCGGGGAACTATGGCTACACCTTC.

The genes are TRBV28 and TRBJ2-7; 9 bases map to TRBD2. Germline V gene lookup returns CDR1 MDHEN and CDR2 SYDVKM. This CDR3 spans 14 amino acids. Unmatched junction bases numbered 7, after V lost 6 bases and J lost 4 bases. The CDR3 nucleotides are TGTGCCAGCAGCCCCGGAACTAGCGGGTACGAGCAGTACTTC. Amino acid sequence: CASSPGTSGYEQYF.

This clone was recorded only once. The J gene is TRBJ2-7, the V gene TRBV5-1; TRBD1 aligns across 8 bases. The germline CDR1 and CDR2 sequences are SGHRS and YFSETQ. The CDR3 extends over 14 amino acids. V trimming: 2 bases; J trimming: 5 bases; junction bases outside the gene matches: 6. CDR3 in DNA: TGCGCCAGCAGCTTAGGACAGGGAAGTAACGAGCAGTACTTC. Amino acid sequence: CASSLGQGSNEQYF.

The rearrangement joins TRBV29-1 to TRBJ2-6; D unclear. This CDR3 comprises 15 residues. The V gene's germline CDR1 is SQVTM and CDR2 ANQGSEA. Trimming stripped 2 bases from V and 0 bases from J, with 8 bases between. The CDR3 sequence is CSVELAFSGANVLTF. Written as DNA, the CDR3 is TGCAGCGTTGAACTGGCCTTCTCTGGGGCCAACGTCCTGACTTTC.

The rearrangement uses TRBV15 and TRBJ1-5; D possibly corresponds to TRBD1 (6 bases). The CDR3 is made up of 15 amino acids. Trimming left V 3 bases short and J 3 bases short, with 12 bases between. Germline V gives CDR1 LNHNV, CDR2 YYDKDF (reference sequence). In nucleotides, the CDR3 is TGTGCCACCAGCAGGTCCGGGACACCCAATCAGCCCCAGCATTTT. Translating it yields CATSRSGTPNQPQHF.

J is TRBJ1-2 and V is TRBV5-1; 8 nucleotides line up with TRBD1. The CDR3 spans 15 residues. Germline values: CDR1 SGHRS, CDR2 YFSETQ. Trimming at V came to 4 bases and at J to 5 bases, leaving 10 bases not matched to a gene. This CDR3 reads CASSPGQGKGYGYTF. The DNA for the CDR3 is TGCGCCAGCAGCCCTGGACAGGGTAAGGGGTATGGCTACACCTTC.

The genes are TRBV7-9 and TRBJ2-2; D remains ambiguous. Per the germline V gene, CDR1 is SEHNR and CDR2 is FQNEAQ (reference sequence). The CDR3 sequence is 14 residues long. Deletions cut 2 bases from V and 1 base from J, with 5 bases between. CDR3 protein: CASSLQENTGELFF. CDR3 bases: TGTGCCAGCAGCTTACAAGAGAACACCGGGGAGCTGTTTTTT.

The rearrangement uses TRBV19 and TRBJ1-1, with 9 bases matching TRBD1. The ends lost 5 bases at V and 3 bases at J; junction bases unmatched: 1. Germline values: CDR1 LNHDA, CDR2 SQIVND (reference sequence). This CDR3 is built from 13 residues. The CDR3 DNA reads TGTGCCAGTAGTGGACAGGGGCACACTGAAGCTTTCTTT. Translation: CASSGQGHTEAFF.

The rearrangement uses TRBV11-2 and TRBJ1-1; D is unresolved. This CDR3 has 11 residues. V was shortened by 3 bases and J by 2 bases, with 1 base between the two germline ends. Per germline, CDR1 SGHAT and CDR2 FQNNGV. CDR3 protein: CASSFNTEAFF. CDR3 DNA: TGTGCCAGCAGCTTTAACACTGAAGCTTTCTTT.

The genes are TRBV7-2 and TRBJ2-5, with D tentatively TRBD1 or TRBD2 (6 bases each). The V end lost 3 bases, the J end lost 11 bases, and 10 bases lay between the germline ends. Germline CDR1 reads SGHTA; CDR2 reads FQGNSA. The CDR3 length is 11 residues. The CDR3 loop is CASSFGGPQYF. CDR3 DNA sequence: TGTGCCAGCAGCTTTGGGGGGCCTCAGTACTTC.

The CDR3 loop reads CASVGQGYSNQPQHF. CDR3 DNA: TGTGCTAGTGTCGGACAGGGATATAGCAATCAGCCCCAGCATTTT. This rearrangement joins TRBV12-5 to TRBJ1-5; 8 bases align to TRBD1. The germline gives CDR1 LGHNT, CDR2 FRNRAP. The CDR3 sequence is 15 residues long. The V segment lost 7 bases and the J segment 0 bases; nucleotides outside the gene matches: 5.

Comment on this clone: An end of the junction does not agree with germline; a read error may underlie this. This rearrangement joins TRBV19 to TRBJ1-5, with D possibly being TRBD1 (5 bases). Germline-derived CDR1 and CDR2 are LNHDA and SQIVND (reference sequence). The CDR3 runs to 17 residues. CDR3 nucleotide sequence: TGTGCCAGTAGTATAGTCCGGGGCCGCTATAGCAGTCAGCCCCAGCATTTT. Residues: CASSIVRGRYSSQPQHF.

The rearrangement uses TRBV4-2 and TRBJ1-2, with TRBD1 identical over 8 bases. The J segment lost 1 base and the V segment lost 5 bases, leaving 6 bases of the junction unmatched. The CDR3 extends over 15 amino acids. Looked up from germline, CDR1 is LGHNA and CDR2 is YNFKEQ. CDR3 in DNA: TGTGCCAGCAGCAAGACAGGGGTATTTAACTATGGCTACACCTTC. This sequence encodes CASSKTGVFNYGYTF.

The chain couples TRBV6-5 to TRBJ1-1; D is uncertain. Trimming stripped 2 bases from V and 1 base from J, with 11 bases between. CDR1 and CDR2 from the germline V gene are MNHEY and SVGAGI. This CDR3 comprises 15 residues. The DNA for the CDR3 is TGTGCCAGCAGTTACCGGGCCTTCGGGAACACTGAAGCTTTCTTT. Its protein is CASSYRAFGNTEAFF.

The chain recombines TRBV12-5 with TRBJ2-5, with D possibly called TRBD1 or TRBD2 (5 bases each). This CDR3 comprises 13 residues. Germline CDR1 LGHNT, CDR2 FRNRAP. Trimming pared 6 bases from V and 1 base from J, leaving 9 bases between. CDR3 in amino acids: CASGGDLQETQYF. In nucleotides, the CDR3 is TGTGCTAGTGGGGGGGACCTCCAAGAGACCCAGTACTTC.

The chain recombines TRBV5-4 with TRBJ2-7; 9 bases match TRBD1. CDR3 size: 14 residues. Germline V gene sequence: CDR1 SGHNT, CDR2 YYREEE (reference sequence). V dropped 2 bases and J dropped 4; count of bases not matched to a gene: 4. The CDR3 region has the DNA TGTGCCAGCAGCTTACAGGGGGCAGGGTACGAGCAGTACTTC. Translation gives CASSLQGAGYEQYF.

J is TRBJ2-4 and V is TRBV19; unclear D gene. CDR1 and CDR2 (germline): LNHDA, SQIVND (reference sequence). Trimming left V 3 bases short and J 1 base short, with 19 bases between. This CDR3 comprises 18 residues. The DNA of the CDR3 is TGTGCCAGTAGTATTTCACGGGCCAGGCGTCCGGCCAAAAACATTCAGTACTTC. Its translation is CASSISRARRPAKNIQYF.

The chain carries TRBV4-3 and TRBJ2-3; TRBD2 agrees at 10 bases. The CDR3 consists of 16 residues. Trimming took 1 base from V and 6 from J; bases not matched to a gene: 7. The germline gives CDR1 LGHNA, CDR2 YSLEER. DNA for the CDR3: TGCGCCAGCAGCCAAGGGTCTAGCGGGGGACCCGATACGCAGTATTTT. It codes for CASSQGSSGGPDTQYF.

The gene calls are TRBV29-1 and TRBJ1-3; tentative D call: TRBD1 (6 bases). The germline gives CDR1 SQVTM, CDR2 ANQGSEA. The CDR3 consists of 14 residues. The ends were cut back, 3 bases at V and 2 bases at J, with 11 bases in the middle. CDR3 amino acids: CSVDVRGTGNTIYF. The DNA of the CDR3 is TGCAGCGTTGATGTTAGGGGGACTGGAAACACCATATATTTT.

The chain joins TRBV11-1 to TRBJ1-1; no reliable D call. The V end was cut by 0 bases, the J end by 4 bases, with 9 bases between. This CDR3 comprises 14 residues. Per germline, CDR1 SGHAT and CDR2 FQDESV (reference sequence). The CDR3: CASSLASGITEAFF. The CDR3 DNA reads as TGTGCCAGCAGCTTAGCATCGGGGATCACTGAAGCTTTCTTT. Looking up the rest from reference TRBV11-1 and TRBJ1-1 gives the full variable domain: EAEVAQSPRYKITEKSQAVAFWCDPISGHATLYWYRQILGQGPELLVQFQDESVVDDSQLPKDRFSAERLKGVDSTLKIQPAELGDSAMYLCASSLASGITEAFFGQGTRLTVV.

The chain carries TRBV5-1 and TRBJ2-2; D may be TRBD1 (6 bases). Looked up from germline, CDR1 is SGHRS and CDR2 is YFSETQ. This CDR3 contains 14 residues. Trimming cost V 3 bases and J 4 bases, with 10 bases left between them. CDR3 DNA sequence: TGCGCCAGCAGCTCCGGACAGAGCACCGGGGAGCTGTTTTTT. Protein sequence: CASSSGQSTGELFF.

The rearrangement joins TRBV5-1 to TRBJ1-4; perhaps TRBD1 as D (6 bases). V was clipped by 4 bases and J by 3 bases, with 10 bases between them. From germline, CDR1 is SGHRS and CDR2 YFSETQ. This CDR3 is 14 amino acids long. The CDR3 sequence is CASSQGSSNEKLFF. CDR3 bases: TGCGCCAGCAGCCAGGGGTCGTCTAATGAAAAACTGTTTTTT.